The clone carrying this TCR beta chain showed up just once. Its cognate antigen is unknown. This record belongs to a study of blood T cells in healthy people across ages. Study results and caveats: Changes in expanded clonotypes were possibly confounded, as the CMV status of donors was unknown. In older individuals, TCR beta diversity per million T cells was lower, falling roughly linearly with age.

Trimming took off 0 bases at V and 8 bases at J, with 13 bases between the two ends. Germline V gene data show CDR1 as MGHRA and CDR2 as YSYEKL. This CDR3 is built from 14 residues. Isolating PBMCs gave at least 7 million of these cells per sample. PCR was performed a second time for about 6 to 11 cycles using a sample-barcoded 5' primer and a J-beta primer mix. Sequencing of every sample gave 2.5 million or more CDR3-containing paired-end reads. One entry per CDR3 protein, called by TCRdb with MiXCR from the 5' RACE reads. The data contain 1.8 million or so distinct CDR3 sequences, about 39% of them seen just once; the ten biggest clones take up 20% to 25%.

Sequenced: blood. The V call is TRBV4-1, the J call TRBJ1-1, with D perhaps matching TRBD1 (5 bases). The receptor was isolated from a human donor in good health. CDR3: CASSQDRQGREAFF. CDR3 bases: TGCGCCAGCAGCCAAGATAGGCAGGGCCGGGAAGCTTTCTTT.